Listed below are T cell receptor beta chains from one sample, sequenced in a study of T cell changes during pregnancy in multiple sclerosis. Assay used: immunoSEQ multiplex PCR; TCRdb lists only in-frame clones, some missing. The sample has 20,000 to 25,000 clones, approximately 89% seen once; the top ten hold 0.65% to 0.85%. The source material was CD4+ T cells from peripheral blood mononuclear cells, sampled in the third trimester of pregnancy. The receptors here all came from a female donor with multiple sclerosis, enrolled in a pregnancy study. Each CDR3 is given with its conserved first and last residue. D genes are given only for firm matches. Size is stated for part of the rows, as once, few or many counts, or as a class when the clone is expanded.

j_call	clone_size	v_call	d_call	cdr3_aa	cdr3_nt
TRBJ2-7	-	TRBV30	-	CAWSQGTNYEQYF	TGTGCCTGGAGTCAAGGTACTAATTACGAGCAGTACTTC
TRBJ1-2	-	TRBV7-3	-	CASSLEGSGYGYTF	TGTGCCAGCAGCTTAGAGGGTTCTGGCTATGGCTACACCTTC
TRBJ2-1	-	TRBV5-5	TRBD1	CASSPDRGFFNEQFF	TGTGCCAGCAGCCCCGACAGGGGGTTCTTCAATGAGCAGTTCTTC
TRBJ2-3	-	TRBV5-1	TRBD2	CASSRGLTSGGADTQYF	TGCGCCAGTTCAAGGGGCCTGACTAGCGGGGGGGCAGATACGCAGTATTTT
TRBJ2-5	-	TRBV7-2	-	CASSLGGGVKTQYF	TGTGCCAGCAGCTTAGGGGGCGGGGTAAAGACCCAGTACTTC
TRBJ1-5	-	TRBV6-6	TRBD1	CASRIRGSNQPQHF	TGTGCCAGCAGAATCAGGGGGAGCAATCAGCCCCAGCATTTT
TRBJ2-7	-	TRBV27	-	CASSFYRSSYEQYF	TGTGCCAGCAGTTTCTACAGGAGCTCCTACGAGCAGTACTTC
TRBJ1-1	-	TRBV10-3	-	CAIRDSGQNTEAFF	TGTGCCATCAGAGATAGCGGTCAGAACACTGAAGCTTTCTTT
TRBJ2-7	-	TRBV5-6	-	CASSLVDSYEQYF	TGTGCCAGCAGCTTGGTAGACTCCTACGAGCAGTACTTC
TRBJ1-1	-	TRBV28	TRBD1	CASSHQTGGVTEAFF	TGTGCCAGCAGCCACCAAACAGGGGGCGTGACTGAAGCTTTCTTT
TRBJ1-4	-	TRBV10-3	-	CATCGAPPGEKLFF	TGTGCCACCTGCGGGGCGCCTCCGGGGGAAAAACTGTTTTTT
TRBJ1-4	-	TRBV5-4	-	CASSLEGGANEKLFF	TGTGCCAGCAGCTTGGAAGGGGGGGCTAATGAAAAACTGTTTTTT
TRBJ1-3	-	TRBV18	TRBD1	CASSPRGRGDTIYF	TGTGCCAGCTCACCACGAGGCAGGGGGGACACCATATATTTT
TRBJ1-1	-	TRBV7-6	TRBD1	CASSLAPGQGSVNTEAFF	TGTGCCAGCAGCTTAGCGCCGGGACAGGGGTCGGTGAACACTGAAGCTTTCTTT
TRBJ1-2	once	TRBV11-2	-	CASSFRGGYTF	TGTGCCAGCAGCTTTAGAGGGGGCTACACCTTC
TRBJ1-2	-	TRBV5-1	TRBD1	CASSSRSGTGGYGYTF	TGCGCCAGCAGCTCCCGATCTGGGACAGGGGGCTATGGCTACACCTTC
TRBJ2-1	-	TRBV5-5	TRBD1	CASSFRQGFEQFF	TGTGCCAGCAGCTTCCGACAGGGCTTCGAGCAGTTCTTC
TRBJ1-2	-	TRBV28	TRBD1	CASSPGQGGGYTF	TGTGCCAGCAGTCCGGGACAGGGAGGTGGCTACACCTTC
TRBJ2-7	once	TRBV7-9	-	CASSLARSGGNEQYF	TGTGCCAGCAGCTTAGCGCGGAGCGGCGGCAACGAGCAGTACTTC
TRBJ1-6	-	TRBV28	TRBD1	CASSPSPTGTQFKPLHF	TGTGCCAGCAGCCCTTCCCCGACAGGGACCCAATTCAAACCCCTCCACTTT
TRBJ1-6	-	TRBV5-4	TRBD1	CASSLDRGEFSPLHF	TGTGCCAGCAGCTTGGACAGGGGGGAGTTTTCACCCCTCCACTTT
TRBJ2-5	-	TRBV5-1	-	CASSLGATTGMGETQYF	TGCGCCAGCAGCTTGGGGGCAACGACAGGAATGGGAGAGACCCAGTACTTC
TRBJ2-1	-	TRBV4-2	TRBD2	CASSRQTSGGSTYNEQFF	TGTGCCAGCAGCCGTCAGACTAGCGGGGGCTCAACCTACAATGAGCAGTTCTTC
TRBJ1-5	-	TRBV5-1	-	CASSLVGDSNQPQHF	TGCGCCAGCAGCTTGGTCGGGGATAGCAATCAGCCCCAGCATTTT
TRBJ2-3	-	TRBV5-6	TRBD1	CASSPRGPSTDTQYF	TGTGCCAGCAGCCCAAGGGGGCCTAGCACAGATACGCAGTATTTT
TRBJ1-1	-	TRBV30	-	CAWRRGGSGRSVGAFF	TGTGCCTGGAGGCGGGGTGGATCGGGACGGTCCGTGGGGGCTTTCTTT
TRBJ1-2	-	TRBV19	TRBD1	CASSLGQGAPGYTF	TGTGCCAGTAGTTTAGGACAGGGGGCTCCTGGCTACACCTTC
TRBJ1-2	-	TRBV4-1	TRBD1	CASSQTGTGAVGGYTF	TGCGCCAGCAGCCAGACCGGGACAGGGGCTGTCGGTGGCTACACCTTC
TRBJ2-2	-	TRBV5-1	TRBD2	CASSDPGLGNTGELFF	TGCGCCAGCAGCGACCCGGGACTAGGTAACACCGGGGAGCTGTTTTTT
TRBJ1-1	once	TRBV5-1	-	CASSLGQTHMNTEAFF	TGCGCCAGCAGCTTGGGACAGACACACATGAACACTGAAGCTTTCTTT